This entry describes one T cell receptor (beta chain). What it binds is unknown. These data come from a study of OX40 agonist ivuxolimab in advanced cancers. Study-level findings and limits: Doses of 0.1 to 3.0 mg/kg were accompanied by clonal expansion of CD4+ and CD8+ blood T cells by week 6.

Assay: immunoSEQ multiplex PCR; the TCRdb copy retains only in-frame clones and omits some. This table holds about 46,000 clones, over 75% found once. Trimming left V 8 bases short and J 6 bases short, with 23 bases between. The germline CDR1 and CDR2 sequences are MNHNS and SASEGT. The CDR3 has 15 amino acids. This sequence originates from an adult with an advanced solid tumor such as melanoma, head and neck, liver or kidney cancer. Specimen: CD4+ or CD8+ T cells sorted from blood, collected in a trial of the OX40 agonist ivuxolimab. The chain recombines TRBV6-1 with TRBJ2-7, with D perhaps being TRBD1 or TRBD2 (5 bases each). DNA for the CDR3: TGTGCCAGCTCCGAAGGTGGGAGACAAGGGGCCGAGCAGTACTTC. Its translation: CASSEGGRQGAEQYF.